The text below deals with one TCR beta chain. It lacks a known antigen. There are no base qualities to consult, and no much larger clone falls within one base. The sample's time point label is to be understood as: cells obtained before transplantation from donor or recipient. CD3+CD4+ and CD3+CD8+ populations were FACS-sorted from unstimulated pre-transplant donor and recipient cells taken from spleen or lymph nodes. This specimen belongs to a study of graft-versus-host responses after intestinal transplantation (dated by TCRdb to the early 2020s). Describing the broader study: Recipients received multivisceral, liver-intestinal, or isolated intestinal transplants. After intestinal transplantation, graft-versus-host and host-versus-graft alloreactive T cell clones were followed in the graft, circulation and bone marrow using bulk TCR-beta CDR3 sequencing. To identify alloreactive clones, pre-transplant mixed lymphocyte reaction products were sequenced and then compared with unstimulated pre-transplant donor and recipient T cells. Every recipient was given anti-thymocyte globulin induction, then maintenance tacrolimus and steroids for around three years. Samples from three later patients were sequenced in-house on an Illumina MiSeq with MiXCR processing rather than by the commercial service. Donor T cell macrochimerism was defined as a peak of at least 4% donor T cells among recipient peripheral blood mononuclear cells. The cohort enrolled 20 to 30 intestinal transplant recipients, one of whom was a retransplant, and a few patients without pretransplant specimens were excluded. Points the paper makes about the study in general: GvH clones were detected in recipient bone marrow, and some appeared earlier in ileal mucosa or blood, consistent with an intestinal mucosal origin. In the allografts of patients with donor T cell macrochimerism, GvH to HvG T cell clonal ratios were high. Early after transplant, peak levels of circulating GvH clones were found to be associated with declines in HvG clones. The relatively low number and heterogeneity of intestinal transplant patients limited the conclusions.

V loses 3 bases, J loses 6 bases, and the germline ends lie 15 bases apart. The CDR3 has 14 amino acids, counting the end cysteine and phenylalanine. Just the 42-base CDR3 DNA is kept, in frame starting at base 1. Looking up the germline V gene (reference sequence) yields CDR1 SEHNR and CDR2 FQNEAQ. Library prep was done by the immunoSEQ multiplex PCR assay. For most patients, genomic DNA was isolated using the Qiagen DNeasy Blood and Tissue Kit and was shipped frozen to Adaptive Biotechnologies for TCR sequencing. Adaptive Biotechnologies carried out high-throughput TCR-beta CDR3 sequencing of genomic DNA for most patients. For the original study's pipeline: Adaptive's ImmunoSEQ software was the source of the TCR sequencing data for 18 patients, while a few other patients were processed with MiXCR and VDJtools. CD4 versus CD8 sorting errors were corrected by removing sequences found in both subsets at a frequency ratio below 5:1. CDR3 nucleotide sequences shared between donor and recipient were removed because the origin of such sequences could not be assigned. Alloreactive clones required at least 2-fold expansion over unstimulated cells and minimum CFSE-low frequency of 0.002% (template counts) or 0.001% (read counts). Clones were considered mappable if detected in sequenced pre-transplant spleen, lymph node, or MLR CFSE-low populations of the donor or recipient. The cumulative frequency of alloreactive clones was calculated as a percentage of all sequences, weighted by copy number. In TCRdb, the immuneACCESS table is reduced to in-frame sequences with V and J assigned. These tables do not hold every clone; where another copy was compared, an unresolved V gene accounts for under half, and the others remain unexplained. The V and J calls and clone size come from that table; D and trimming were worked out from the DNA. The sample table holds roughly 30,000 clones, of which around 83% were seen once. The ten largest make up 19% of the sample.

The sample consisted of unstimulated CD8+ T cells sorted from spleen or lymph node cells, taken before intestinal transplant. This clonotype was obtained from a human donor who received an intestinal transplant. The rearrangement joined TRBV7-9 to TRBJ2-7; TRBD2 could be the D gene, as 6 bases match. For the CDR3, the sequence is CASSLGLARGEQYF. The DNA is TGTGCCAGCAGCTTGGGACTCGCACGCGGCGAGCAGTACTTC.